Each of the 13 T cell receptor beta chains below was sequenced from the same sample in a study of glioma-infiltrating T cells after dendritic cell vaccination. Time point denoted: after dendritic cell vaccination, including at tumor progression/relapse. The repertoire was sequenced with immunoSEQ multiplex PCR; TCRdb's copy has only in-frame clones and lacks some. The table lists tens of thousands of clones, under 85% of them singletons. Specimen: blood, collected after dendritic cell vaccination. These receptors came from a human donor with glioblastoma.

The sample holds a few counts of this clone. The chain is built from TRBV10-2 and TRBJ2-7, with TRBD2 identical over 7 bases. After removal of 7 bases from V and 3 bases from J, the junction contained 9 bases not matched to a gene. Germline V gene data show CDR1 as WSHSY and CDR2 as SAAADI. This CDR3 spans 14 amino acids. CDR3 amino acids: CASTSGVPYYEQYF. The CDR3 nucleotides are TGCGCCAGCACAAGCGGGGTCCCCTACTACGAGCAGTACTTC.

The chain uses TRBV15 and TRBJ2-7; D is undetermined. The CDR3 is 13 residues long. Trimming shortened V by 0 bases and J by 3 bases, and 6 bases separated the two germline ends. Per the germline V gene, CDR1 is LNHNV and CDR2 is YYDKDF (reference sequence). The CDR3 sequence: CATSRDLSYEQYF. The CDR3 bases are TGTGCCACCAGCAGAGATCTGAGCTACGAGCAGTACTTC.

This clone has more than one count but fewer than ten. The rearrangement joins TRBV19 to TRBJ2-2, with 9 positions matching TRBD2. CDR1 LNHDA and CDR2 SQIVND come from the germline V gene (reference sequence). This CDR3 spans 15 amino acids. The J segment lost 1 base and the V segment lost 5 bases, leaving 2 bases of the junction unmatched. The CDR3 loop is CASSLLAGNTGELFF. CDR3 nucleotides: TGTGCCAGTAGTCTACTAGCGGGGAACACCGGGGAGCTGTTTTTT.

The CDR3 DNA sequence: TGCAGCGTTTCAACAGGCCTTGGTGGCTACACCTTC. Encoded protein: CSVSTGLGGYTF. This sequence joins TRBV29-1 and TRBJ1-2, with D perhaps TRBD1 (5 bases). Trimming stripped 5 bases from V and 7 bases from J, with 14 bases between. CDR1 is SQVTM and CDR2 is ANQGSEA in the germline V gene. The CDR3 is made up of 12 amino acids.

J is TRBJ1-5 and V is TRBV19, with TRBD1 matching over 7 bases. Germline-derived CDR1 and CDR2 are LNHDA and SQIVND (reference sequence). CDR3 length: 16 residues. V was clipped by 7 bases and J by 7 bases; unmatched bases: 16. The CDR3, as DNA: TGTGCCAGTACCAATGAGGGACAGATCATTCGCCAGCCCCAGCATTTT. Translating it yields CASTNEGQIIRQPQHF.

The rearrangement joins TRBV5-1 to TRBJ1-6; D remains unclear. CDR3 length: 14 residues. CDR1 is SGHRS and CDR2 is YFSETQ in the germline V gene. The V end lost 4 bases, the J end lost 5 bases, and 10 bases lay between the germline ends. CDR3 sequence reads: CASSLESDNSPLHF. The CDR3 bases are TGCGCCAGCAGCCTTGAATCGGATAATTCACCCCTCCACTTT.

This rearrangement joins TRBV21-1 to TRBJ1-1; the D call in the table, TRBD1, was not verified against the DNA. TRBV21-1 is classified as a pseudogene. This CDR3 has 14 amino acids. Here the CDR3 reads CASSAPGRNTEAFF. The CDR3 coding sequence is TGTGCCAGCAGCGCCCCAGGGCGGAACACTGAAGCTTTCTTT.

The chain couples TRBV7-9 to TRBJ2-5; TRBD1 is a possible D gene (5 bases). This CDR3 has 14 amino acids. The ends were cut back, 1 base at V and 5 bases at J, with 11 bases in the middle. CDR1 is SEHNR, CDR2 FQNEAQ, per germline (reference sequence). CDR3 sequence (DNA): TGTGCCAGCAGCTTAGGTCCAGGGTCGGAGACCCAGTACTTC. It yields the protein CASSLGPGSETQYF. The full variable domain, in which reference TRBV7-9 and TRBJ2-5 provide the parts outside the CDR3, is DTGVSQNPRHKITKRGQNVTFRCDPISEHNRLYWYRQTLGQGPEFLTYFQNEAQLEKSRLLSDRFSAERPKGSFSTLEIQRTEQGDSAMYLCASSLGPGSETQYFGPGTRLLVL.

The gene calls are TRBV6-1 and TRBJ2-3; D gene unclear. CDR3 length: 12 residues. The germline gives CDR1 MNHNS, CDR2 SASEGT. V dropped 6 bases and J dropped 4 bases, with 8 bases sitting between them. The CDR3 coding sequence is TGTGCCAGCAGCCTGGAGTCAGATACGCAGTATTTT. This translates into CASSLESDTQYF.

In DNA form, the CDR3 reads TGTGCCAGCAGTGAGTCGAGCTCCTACGAGCAGTACTTC. Protein: CASSESSSYEQYF. The rearrangement uses TRBV6-1 and TRBJ2-7; no clear D. This CDR3 spans 13 amino acids. Trimming stripped 3 bases from V and 0 bases from J, with 6 bases between. Germline-derived CDR1 and CDR2 are MNHNS and SASEGT.

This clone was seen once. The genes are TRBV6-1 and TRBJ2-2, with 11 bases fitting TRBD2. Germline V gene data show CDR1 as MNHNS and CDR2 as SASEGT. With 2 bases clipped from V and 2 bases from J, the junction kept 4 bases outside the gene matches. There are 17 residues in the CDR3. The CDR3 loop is CASSETLAGGNTGELFF. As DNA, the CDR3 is TGTGCCAGCAGTGAAACCCTAGCGGGGGGAAACACCGGGGAGCTGTTTTTT.

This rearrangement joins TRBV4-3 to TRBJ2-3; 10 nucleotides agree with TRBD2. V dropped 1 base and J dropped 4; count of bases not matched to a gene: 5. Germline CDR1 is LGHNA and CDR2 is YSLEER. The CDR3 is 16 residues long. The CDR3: CASSQASSGGSDTQYF. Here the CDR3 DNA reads TGCGCCAGCAGCCAAGCCTCTAGCGGGGGTTCAGATACGCAGTATTTT.

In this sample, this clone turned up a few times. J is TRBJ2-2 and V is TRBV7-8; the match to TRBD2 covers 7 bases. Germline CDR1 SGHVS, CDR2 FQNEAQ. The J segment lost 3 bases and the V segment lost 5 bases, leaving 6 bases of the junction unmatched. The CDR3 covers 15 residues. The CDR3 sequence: CASSATSDHTGELFF. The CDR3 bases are TGTGCCAGCAGCGCCACTAGCGATCACACCGGGGAGCTGTTTTTT.